This record looks at one T cell receptor beta chain sequence and its context. As yet, its antigen is unknown. This entry comes from a study of resident and recirculating memory T cells in vitiligo. Study in general: The samples were homogenized without cell sorting before genomic DNA extraction.

The V gene lost 5 bases and the J gene lost 3 bases, with 14 bases spanning the gap. Germline V gene lookup returns CDR1 MDHEN and CDR2 SYDVKM. This CDR3 spans 14 amino acids. Some clones are missing from TCRdb's copy, which holds only in-frame ones; the method was immunoSEQ multiplex PCR. The sample holds roughly 40,000 clones, roughly 91% seen once. Confetti depigmentation, marking active vitiligo, was absent in these patients. The study's findings and limits: Non-conserved TCRs across sites and patients suggested distinct clones per lesion.

The chain uses TRBV28 and TRBJ2-7, with a tentative D call TRBD2 (7 bases). The source of this sequence is a male donor with vitiligo. Sequencing was done on a sample of blood. CDR3 loop: CASSVGGRNYEQYF. The CDR3 DNA follows: TGTGCCAGCAGTGTCGGGGGGCGAAACTACGAGCAGTACTTC.